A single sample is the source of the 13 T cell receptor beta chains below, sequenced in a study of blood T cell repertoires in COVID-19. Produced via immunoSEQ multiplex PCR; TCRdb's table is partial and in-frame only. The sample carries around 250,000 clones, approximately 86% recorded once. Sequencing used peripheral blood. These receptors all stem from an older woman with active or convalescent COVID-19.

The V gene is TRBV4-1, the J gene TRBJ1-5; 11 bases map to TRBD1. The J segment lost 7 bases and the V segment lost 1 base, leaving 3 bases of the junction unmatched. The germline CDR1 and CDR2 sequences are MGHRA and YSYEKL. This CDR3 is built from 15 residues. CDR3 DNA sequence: TGCGCCAGCAGCCAAGTAGGACAGGGGGCCCAGCCCCAGCATTTT. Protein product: CASSQVGQGAQPQHF.

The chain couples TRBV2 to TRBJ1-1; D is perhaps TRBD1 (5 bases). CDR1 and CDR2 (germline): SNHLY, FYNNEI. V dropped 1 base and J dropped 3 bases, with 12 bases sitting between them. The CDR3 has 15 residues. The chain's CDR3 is CASSEGLSRDTEAFF. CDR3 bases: TGTGCCAGCAGTGAAGGGCTAAGCAGGGACACTGAAGCTTTCTTT.

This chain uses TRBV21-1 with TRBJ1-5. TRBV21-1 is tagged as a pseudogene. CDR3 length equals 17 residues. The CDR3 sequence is CASDLASGGKENQPQHF. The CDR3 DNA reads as TGTGCCAGCGATCTAGCTTCGGGGGGAAAGGAAAATCAGCCCCAGCATTTT.

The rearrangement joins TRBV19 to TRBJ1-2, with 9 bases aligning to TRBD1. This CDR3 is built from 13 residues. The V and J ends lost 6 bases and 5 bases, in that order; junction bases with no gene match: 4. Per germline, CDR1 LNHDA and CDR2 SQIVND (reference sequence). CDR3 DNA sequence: TGTGCCAGTAGCAGGACAGGGGAATATGGCTACACCTTC. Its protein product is CASSRTGEYGYTF.

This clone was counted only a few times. The CDR3, as DNA: TGTGCCAGCAGCCCCGGGTGGTATGGCTACACCTTC. Translation gives CASSPGWYGYTF. The chain is built from TRBV6-2 or TRBV6-3 and TRBJ1-2; no clear D. With 6 bases removed from V and 5 bases from J, the gap between germline ends came to 10 bases. The germline V gene encodes CDR1 MNHEY and CDR2 SVGEGT. This CDR3 comprises 12 residues.

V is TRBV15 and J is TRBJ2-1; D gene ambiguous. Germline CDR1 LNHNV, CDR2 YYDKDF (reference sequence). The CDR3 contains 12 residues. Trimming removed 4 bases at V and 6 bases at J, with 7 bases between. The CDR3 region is CATSTLGNEQFF. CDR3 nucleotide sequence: TGTGCCACCAGCACCCTCGGCAATGAGCAGTTCTTC.

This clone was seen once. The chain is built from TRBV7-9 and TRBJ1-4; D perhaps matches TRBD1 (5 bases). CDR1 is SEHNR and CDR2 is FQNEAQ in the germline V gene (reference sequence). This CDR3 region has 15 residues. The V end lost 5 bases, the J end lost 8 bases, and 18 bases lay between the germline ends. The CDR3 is CASSPPRAGREKLFF. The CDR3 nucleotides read TGTGCCAGCAGCCCCCCCCGTGCAGGGCGGGAAAAACTGTTTTTT.

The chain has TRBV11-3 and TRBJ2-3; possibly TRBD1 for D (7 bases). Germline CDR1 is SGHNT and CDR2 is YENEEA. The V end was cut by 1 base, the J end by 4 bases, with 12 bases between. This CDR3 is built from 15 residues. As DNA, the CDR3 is TGTGCCAGCAGCTTAGGGAGGGGGCGAGCAGATACGCAGTATTTT. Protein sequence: CASSLGRGRADTQYF.

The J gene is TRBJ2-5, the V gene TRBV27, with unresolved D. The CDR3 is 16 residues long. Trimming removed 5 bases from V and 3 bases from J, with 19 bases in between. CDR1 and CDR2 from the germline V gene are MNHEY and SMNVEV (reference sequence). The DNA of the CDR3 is TGTGCCAGCAGTCCTAGGATCGGTTACGGAGAAGAGACCCAGTACTTC. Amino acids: CASSPRIGYGEETQYF.

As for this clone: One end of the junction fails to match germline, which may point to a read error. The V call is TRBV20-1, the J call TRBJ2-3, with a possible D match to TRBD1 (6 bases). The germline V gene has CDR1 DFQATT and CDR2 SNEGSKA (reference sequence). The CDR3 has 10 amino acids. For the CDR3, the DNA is TGTGGGGGCTCCACAGATACGCAGTATTTT. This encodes CGGSTDTQYF.

CDR3 amino acids: CASSFPFGEQYF. CDR3 DNA: TGTGCCAGCAGTTTCCCCTTCGGCGAGCAGTACTTC. This sequence joins TRBV27 and TRBJ2-7; D ambiguous. Germline V gene data show CDR1 as MNHEY and CDR2 as SMNVEV (reference sequence). This CDR3 contains 12 residues. Trimming cost V 3 bases and J 6 bases, with 9 bases left between them.

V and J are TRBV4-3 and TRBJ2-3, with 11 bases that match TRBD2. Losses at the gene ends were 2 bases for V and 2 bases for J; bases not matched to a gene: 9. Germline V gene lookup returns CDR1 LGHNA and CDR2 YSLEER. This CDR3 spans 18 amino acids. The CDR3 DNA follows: TGCGCCAGCAGCCAAAGCCCGGGGACTAGCGGCCACACAGATACGCAGTATTTT. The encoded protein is CASSQSPGTSGHTDTQYF.

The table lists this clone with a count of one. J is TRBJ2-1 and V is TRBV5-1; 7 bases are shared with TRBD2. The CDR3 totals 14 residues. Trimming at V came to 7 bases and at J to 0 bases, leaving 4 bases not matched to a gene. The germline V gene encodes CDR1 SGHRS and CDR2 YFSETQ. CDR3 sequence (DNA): TGCGCCAGCGCGGGGGAGATCTCCTACAATGAGCAGTTCTTC. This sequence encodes CASAGEISYNEQFF. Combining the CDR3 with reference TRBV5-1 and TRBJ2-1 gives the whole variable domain KAGVTQTPRYLIKTRGQQVTLSCSPISGHRSVSWYQQTPGQGLQFLFEYFSETQRNKGNFPGRFSGRQFSNSRSEMNVSTLELGDSALYLCASAGEISYNEQFFGPGTRLTVL.